This T cell receptor beta chain derives from a study of T cell changes during pregnancy in multiple sclerosis. Sequenced by immunoSEQ multiplex PCR; TCRdb stores in-frame clones only, minus some. This table holds 85,000 to 90,000 clones, 94% found once. The sequence came from a female donor in good health, enrolled as a control in a pregnancy study. Specimen: peripheral blood, collected after pregnancy.

CDR3 loop: CASSLRQGAYEQYF. CDR3 in DNA: TGTGCCAGCAGTTTACGACAGGGAGCCTACGAGCAGTACTTC. The V call is TRBV28, the J call TRBJ2-7, with TRBD1 matching 7 bases. V lost 2 bases, J lost 2 bases, and 3 bases stayed unmatched. Germline V gene sequence: CDR1 MDHEN, CDR2 SYDVKM. There are 14 residues in the CDR3.